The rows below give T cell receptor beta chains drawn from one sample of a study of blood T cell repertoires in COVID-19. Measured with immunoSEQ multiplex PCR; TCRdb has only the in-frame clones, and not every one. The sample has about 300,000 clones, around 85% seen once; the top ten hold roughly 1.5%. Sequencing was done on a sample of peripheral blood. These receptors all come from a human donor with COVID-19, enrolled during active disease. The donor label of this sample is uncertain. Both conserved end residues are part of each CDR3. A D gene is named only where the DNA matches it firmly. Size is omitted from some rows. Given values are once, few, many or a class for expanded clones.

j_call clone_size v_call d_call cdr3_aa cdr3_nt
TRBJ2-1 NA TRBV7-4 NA CASSLRECRTGTLLPGEQFF TGTGCCAGCAGCTTAAGGGAGTGCAGAACCGGGACACTCTTGCCGGGAGAGCAGTTCTTC
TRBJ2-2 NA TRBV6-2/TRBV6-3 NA CASSYSRDWARELFF TGTGCCAGCAGTTACTCGAGGGACTGGGCCAGGGAGCTGTTTTTT
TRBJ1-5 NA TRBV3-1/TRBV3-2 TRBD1 CASSQKPGRGSEQPQHF TGTGCCAGCAGCCAAAAACCCGGCAGGGGGTCTGAACAGCCCCAGCATTTT
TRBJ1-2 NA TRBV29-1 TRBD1 CSVEPPTGWVTNYGYTF TGCAGCGTTGAACCCCCGACAGGGTGGGTTACTAACTATGGCTACACCTTC
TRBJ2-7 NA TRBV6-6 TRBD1 CASRTGTGAYEQYF TGTGCCAGCAGGACCGGGACAGGGGCCTACGAGCAGTACTTC
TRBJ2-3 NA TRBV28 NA CASSPERRPRTDTQYF TGTGCCAGCAGTCCTGAGCGGAGACCGCGCACAGATACGCAGTATTTT
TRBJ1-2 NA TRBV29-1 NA CSVDGEGNYGYTF TGCAGCGTTGACGGAGAGGGTAACTATGGCTACACCTTC
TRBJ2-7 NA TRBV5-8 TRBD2 CASSRSVGLALTYEQYF TGTGCCAGCAGCAGATCGGTTGGACTAGCGCTGACCTACGAGCAGTACTTC
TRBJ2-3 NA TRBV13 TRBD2 CASSRGLGTDTQYF TGTGCCAGCAGCCGAGGACTAGGCACAGATACGCAGTATTTT
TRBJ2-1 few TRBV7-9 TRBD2 CASSFSSGNLVLFF TGTGCCAGCAGCTTCTCCAGCGGGAACTTAGTGCTCTTCTTC
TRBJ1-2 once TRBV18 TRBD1 CASSPDRAYGYTF TGTGCCAGCTCACCCGACAGGGCCTATGGCTACACCTTC
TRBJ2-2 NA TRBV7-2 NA CASSLQGIDTGELFF TGTGCCAGCAGCTTACAGGGAATTGACACCGGGGAGCTGTTTTTT
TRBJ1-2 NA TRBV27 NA CASSFSLRGSDGYTF TGTGCCAGCAGTTTTTCACTAAGGGGCAGCGATGGCTACACCTTC